This T cell receptor (beta chain) derives from a study of regulatory T cells in long-lasting Graves disease. Germline V gene sequence: CDR1 SGDLS, CDR2 YYNGEE. This CDR3 region has 13 residues. Trimming pared 0 bases from V and 4 bases from J, leaving 7 bases between. The table lists this clonotype with a few counts. Time point here: newly diagnosed GD, antithyroid drugs for less than 3 months. Researchers made the TCR library from RNA that was extracted from PBMCs. Building the TCR beta libraries relied on iRepertoire HTBI primers, and CDR3 regions underwent Arm-PCR. TCRdb independently ran MiXCR on the multiplex PCR reads; one entry per CDR3 protein. The repertoire includes hundreds of thousands of distinct CDR3 sequences, under 20% of them detected once, and 18% sits in the top ten. The same sample was also used in a study of T cells in Graves' hyperthyroidism and ophthalmopathy.

This material consisted of peripheral blood mononuclear cells (PBMCs), taken at new diagnosis, from a patient treated with antithyroid drugs. The chain joins TRBV9 to TRBJ1-1; D is ambiguous. The clonotype was recovered from a woman in her twenties or thirties with Graves disease. In DNA form, the CDR3 reads TGTGCCAGCAGCGTAGAATCCGGCACTGAAGCTTTCTTT. Encoded protein: CASSVESGTEAFF.